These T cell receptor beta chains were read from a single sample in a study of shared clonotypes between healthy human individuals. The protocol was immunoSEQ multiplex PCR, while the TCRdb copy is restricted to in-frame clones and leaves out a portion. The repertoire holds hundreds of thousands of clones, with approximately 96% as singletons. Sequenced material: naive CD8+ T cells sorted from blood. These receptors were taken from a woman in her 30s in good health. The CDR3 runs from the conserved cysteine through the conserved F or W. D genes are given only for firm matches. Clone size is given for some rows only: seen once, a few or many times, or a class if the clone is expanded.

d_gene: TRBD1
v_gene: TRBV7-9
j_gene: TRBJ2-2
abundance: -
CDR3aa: CASSKTRDRKTGELFF
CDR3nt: TGTGCCAGCAGCAAGACGCGGGACAGGAAAACCGGGGAGCTGTTTTTT

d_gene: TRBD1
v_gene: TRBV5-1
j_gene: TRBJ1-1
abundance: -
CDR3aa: CASSPVEGAFAEAFF
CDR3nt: TGCGCCAGCAGCCCTGTGGAGGGGGCTTTCGCTGAAGCTTTCTTT

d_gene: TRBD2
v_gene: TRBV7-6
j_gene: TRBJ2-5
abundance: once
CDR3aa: CASSPGLAGQETQYF
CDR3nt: TGTGCCAGCAGCCCCGGACTAGCGGGCCAAGAGACCCAGTACTTC

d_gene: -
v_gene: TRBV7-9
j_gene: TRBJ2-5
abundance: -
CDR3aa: CASSLGGRIEETQYF
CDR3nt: TGTGCCAGCAGCTTAGGAGGACGGATTGAGGAGACCCAGTACTTC

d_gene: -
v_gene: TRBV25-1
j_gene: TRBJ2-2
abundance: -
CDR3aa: CASSEWGAGPTGELFF
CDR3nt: TGTGCCAGCAGTGAATGGGGGGCGGGTCCCACCGGGGAGCTGTTTTTT

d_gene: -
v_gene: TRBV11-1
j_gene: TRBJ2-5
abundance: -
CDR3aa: CASSFSEGGQETQYF
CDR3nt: TGTGCCAGCAGCTTTTCGGAGGGTGGCCAAGAGACCCAGTACTTC

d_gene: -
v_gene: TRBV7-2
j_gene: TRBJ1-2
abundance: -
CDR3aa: CASSLLRWVVDYGYTF
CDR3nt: TGTGCCAGCAGCCTACTCCGATGGGTGGTAGACTATGGCTACACCTTC

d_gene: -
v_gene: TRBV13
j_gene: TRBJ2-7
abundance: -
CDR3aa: CASSLRGEFYEQYF
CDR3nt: TGTGCCAGCAGCTTAAGGGGGGAGTTCTACGAGCAGTACTTC

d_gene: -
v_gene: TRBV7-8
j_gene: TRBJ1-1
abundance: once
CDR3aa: CASSLALAGDTVAFF
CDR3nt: TGTGCCAGCAGCTTAGCGTTGGCAGGGGACACCGTAGCTTTCTTT

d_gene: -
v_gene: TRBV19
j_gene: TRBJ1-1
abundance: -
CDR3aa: CASSSERHAVNTEAFF
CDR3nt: TGTGCCAGTAGTTCTGAACGGCATGCCGTGAACACTGAAGCTTTCTTT

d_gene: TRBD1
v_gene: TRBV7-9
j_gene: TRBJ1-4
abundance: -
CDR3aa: CASSGNRGRSNEKLFF
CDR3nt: TGTGCCAGCAGCGGTAACAGGGGGCGTTCGAATGAAAAACTGTTTTTT

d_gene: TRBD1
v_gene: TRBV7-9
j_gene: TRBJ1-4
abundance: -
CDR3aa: CASSVTGANEKLFF
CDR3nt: TGTGCCAGCAGCGTGACAGGGGCTAATGAAAAACTGTTTTTT

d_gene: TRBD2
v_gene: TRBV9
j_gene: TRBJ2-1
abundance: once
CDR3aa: CASGRARLDEQFF
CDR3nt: TGTGCCAGCGGGAGGGCCCGGTTGGATGAGCAGTTCTTC

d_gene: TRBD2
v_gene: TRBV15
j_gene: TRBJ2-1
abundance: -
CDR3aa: CATSGPGTSGNNEQFF
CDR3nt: TGTGCCACCAGCGGGCCCGGGACTAGCGGAAACAATGAGCAGTTCTTC

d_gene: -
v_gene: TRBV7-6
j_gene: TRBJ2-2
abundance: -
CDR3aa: CASSLILPPGELFF
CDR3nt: TGTGCCAGCAGCTTAATCCTTCCCCCCGGGGAGCTGTTTTTT

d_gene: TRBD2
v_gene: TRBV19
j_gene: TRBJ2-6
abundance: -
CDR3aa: CASSSGPGGLAGGNTGANVLTF
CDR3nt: TGTGCCAGTAGTAGCGGTCCAGGGGGGCTAGCGGGAGGGAATACTGGGGCCAACGTCCTGACTTTC

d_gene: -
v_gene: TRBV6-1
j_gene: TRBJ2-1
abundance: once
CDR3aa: CASSPYSNSYNEQFF
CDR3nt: TGTGCCAGCAGTCCTTACTCTAACTCCTACAATGAGCAGTTCTTC

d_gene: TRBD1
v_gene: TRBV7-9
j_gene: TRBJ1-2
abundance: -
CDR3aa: CASSLALGQGGTYGYTF
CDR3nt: TGTGCCAGCAGCTTAGCGCTGGGACAGGGGGGGACCTATGGCTACACCTTC

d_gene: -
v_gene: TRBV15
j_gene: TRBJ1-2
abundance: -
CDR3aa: CATSRPRGTNYGYTF
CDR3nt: TGTGCCACCAGCAGACCTAGGGGGACTAACTATGGCTACACCTTC

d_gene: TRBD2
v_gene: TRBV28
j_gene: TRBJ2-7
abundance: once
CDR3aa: CASSRGLAGSYEQYF
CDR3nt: TGTGCCAGCAGTCGCGGACTAGCGGGCTCCTACGAGCAGTACTTC

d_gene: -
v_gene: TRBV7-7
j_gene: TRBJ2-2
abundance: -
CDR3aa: CASSLTFVRGTTGELFF
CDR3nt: TGTGCCAGCAGCTTAACCTTTGTGAGGGGGACCACCGGGGAGCTGTTTTTT

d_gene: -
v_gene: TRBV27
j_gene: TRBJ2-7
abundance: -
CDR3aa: CASSFGTASYEQYF
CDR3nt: TGTGCCAGCAGTTTCGGGACCGCCTCCTACGAGCAGTACTTC

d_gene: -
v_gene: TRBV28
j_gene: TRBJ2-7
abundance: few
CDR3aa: CASSSLPFRTGRGLSYEQYF
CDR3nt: TGTGCCAGCAGTTCCTTACCTTTCAGGACAGGGAGGGGCCTCTCCTACGAGCAGTACTTC

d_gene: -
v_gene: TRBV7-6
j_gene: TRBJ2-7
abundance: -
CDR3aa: CASSASPGLYEQYF
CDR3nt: TGTGCCAGCAGCGCGTCACCGGGACTTTACGAGCAGTACTTC

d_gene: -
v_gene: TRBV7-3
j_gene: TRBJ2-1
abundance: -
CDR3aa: CASSLKGGEQFF
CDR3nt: TGTGCCAGCAGCTTAAAGGGCGGTGAGCAGTTCTTC

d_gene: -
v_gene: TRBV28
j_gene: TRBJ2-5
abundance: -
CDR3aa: CASSPGAVPKETQYF
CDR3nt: TGTGCCAGCAGTCCGGGGGCCGTCCCGAAGGAGACCCAGTACTTC

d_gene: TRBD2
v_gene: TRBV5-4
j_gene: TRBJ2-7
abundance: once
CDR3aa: CASSAAELAGGPYEQYF
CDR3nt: TGTGCCAGCAGCGCCGCCGAACTAGCGGGAGGTCCCTACGAGCAGTACTTC

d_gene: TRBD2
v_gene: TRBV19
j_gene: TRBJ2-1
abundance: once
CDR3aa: CASNTAGTSGRAAYNEQFF
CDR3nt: TGTGCCAGTAACACCGCCGGGACTAGCGGGAGGGCCGCCTACAATGAGCAGTTCTTC

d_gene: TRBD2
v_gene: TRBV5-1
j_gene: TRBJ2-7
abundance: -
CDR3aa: CASSLGLAGVTHEQYF
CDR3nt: TGCGCCAGCAGCCTGGGACTAGCGGGAGTTACCCACGAGCAGTACTTC

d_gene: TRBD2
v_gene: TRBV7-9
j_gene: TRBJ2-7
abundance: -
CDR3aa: CASSLAGGPGEQYF
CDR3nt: TGTGCCAGCAGCCTAGCGGGAGGTCCGGGTGAGCAGTACTTC

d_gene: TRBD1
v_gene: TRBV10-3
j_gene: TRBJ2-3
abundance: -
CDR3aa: CAISGGDRRYTDTQYF
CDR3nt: TGTGCCATCAGTGGGGGGGACAGGAGATACACAGATACGCAGTATTTT

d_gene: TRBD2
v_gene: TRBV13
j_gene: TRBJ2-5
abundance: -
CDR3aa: CASSKSGLAGVGETQYF
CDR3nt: TGTGCCAGCAGCAAATCGGGACTAGCGGGAGTCGGGGAGACCCAGTACTTC

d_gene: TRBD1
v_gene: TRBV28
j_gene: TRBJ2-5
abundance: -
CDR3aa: CASSHPGTVQETQYF
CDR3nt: TGTGCCAGCAGTCACCCCGGGACAGTTCAAGAGACCCAGTACTTC

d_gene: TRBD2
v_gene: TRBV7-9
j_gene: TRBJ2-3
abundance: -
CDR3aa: CASSGISGSRTDTQYF
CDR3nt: TGTGCCAGCAGCGGCATTAGCGGGAGTCGGACAGATACGCAGTATTTT

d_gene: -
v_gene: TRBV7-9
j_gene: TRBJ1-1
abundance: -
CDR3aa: CASSHPLGLGTEAFF
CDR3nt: TGTGCCAGCAGTCATCCTTTAGGGTTGGGCACTGAAGCTTTCTTT

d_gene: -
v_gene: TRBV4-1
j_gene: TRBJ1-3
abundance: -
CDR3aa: CASSQETGPPGNTIYF
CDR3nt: TGCGCCAGCAGCCAAGAAACCGGGCCCCCTGGAAACACCATATATTTT

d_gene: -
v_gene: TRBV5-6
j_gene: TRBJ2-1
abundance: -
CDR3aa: CASSPRSPDEQFF
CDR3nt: TGTGCCAGCAGCCCGCGATCCCCAGATGAGCAGTTCTTC

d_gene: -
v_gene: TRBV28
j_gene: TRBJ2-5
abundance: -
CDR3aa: CASSSTPVTQYF
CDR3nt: TGTGCCAGCAGTTCAACCCCGGTGACCCAGTACTTC

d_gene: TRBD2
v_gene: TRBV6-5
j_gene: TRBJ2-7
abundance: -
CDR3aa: CASSFGTSGKYEQYF
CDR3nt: TGTGCCAGCAGTTTCGGGACTAGCGGGAAATACGAGCAGTACTTC

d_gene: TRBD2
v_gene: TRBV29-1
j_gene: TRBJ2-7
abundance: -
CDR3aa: CSVEVPGGAYEQYF
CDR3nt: TGCAGCGTTGAAGTCCCGGGAGGAGCCTACGAGCAGTACTTC

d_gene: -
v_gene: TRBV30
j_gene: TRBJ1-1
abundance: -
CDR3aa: CASMNTEAFF
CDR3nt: TGTGCCAGCATGAACACTGAAGCTTTCTTT

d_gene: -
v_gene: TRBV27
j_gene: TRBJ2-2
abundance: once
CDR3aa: CASSLAASHYGELFF
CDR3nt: TGTGCCAGCAGTTTAGCGGCTAGTCACTATGGGGAGCTGTTTTTT

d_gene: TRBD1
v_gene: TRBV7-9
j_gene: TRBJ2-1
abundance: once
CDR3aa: CASSALQGARYNEQFF
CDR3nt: TGTGCCAGCAGCGCGTTACAGGGGGCGCGATACAATGAGCAGTTCTTC

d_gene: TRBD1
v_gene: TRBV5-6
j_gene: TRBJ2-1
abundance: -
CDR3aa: CASSLGTGGSYNEQFF
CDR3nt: TGTGCCAGCAGCTTGGGGACAGGGGGCTCCTACAATGAGCAGTTCTTC

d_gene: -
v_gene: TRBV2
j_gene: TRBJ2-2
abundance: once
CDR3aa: CASSGVAGVTGELFF
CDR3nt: TGTGCCAGCAGTGGGGTAGCAGGGGTCACCGGGGAGCTGTTTTTT

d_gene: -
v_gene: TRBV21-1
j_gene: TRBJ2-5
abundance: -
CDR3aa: CASSEPRGETQYF
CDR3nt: TGTGCCAGCAGCGAACCCAGAGGAGAGACCCAGTACTTC

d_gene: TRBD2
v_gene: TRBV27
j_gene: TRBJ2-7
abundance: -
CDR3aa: CASRPSGLNEQYF
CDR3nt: TGTGCCAGCAGACCCTCGGGACTAAACGAGCAGTACTTC

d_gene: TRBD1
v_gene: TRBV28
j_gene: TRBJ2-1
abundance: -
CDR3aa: CASSHPGTGANEQFF
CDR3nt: TGTGCCAGCAGTCACCCCGGGACAGGGGCCAATGAGCAGTTCTTC

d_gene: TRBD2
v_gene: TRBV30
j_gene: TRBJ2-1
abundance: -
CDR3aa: CAGELAKVNEQFF
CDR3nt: TGTGCCGGGGAACTAGCGAAAGTAAATGAGCAGTTCTTC

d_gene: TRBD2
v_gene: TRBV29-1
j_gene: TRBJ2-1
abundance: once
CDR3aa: CSVDAGVVNEQFF
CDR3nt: TGCAGCGTTGACGCGGGAGTGGTAAATGAGCAGTTCTTC

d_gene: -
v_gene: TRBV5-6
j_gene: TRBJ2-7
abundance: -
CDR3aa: CASSFTGFRNEQYF
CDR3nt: TGTGCCAGCAGCTTTACAGGGTTTCGTAACGAGCAGTACTTC

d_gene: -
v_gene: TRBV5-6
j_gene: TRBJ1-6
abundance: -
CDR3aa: CASSLGGFSPLHF
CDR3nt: TGTGCCAGCAGCTTGGGAGGGTTTTCACCCCTCCACTTT